The rows below give T cell receptor beta chains drawn from one sample of a study of T cells in Graves' hyperthyroidism and ophthalmopathy. A single record per CDR3 protein comes from TCRdb applying MiXCR to the multiplex PCR reads. Among more than 300,000 distinct CDR3 sequences listed, 15% to 20% were seen once. The sample consisted of blood. The receptors were gathered from a man younger than 35 with Graves' ophthalmopathy. Both conserved end residues are part of each CDR3. The D gene is left open where the match is weak. Part of the rows lack a size; the others show once, few, many or a class for expanded clones.

d_gene: TRBD1; len: 16; abundance: NA; j_gene: TRBJ2-3; v_gene: TRBV18; CDR3aa: CASSPPRDSYTDTQYF; CDR3nt: TGTGCCAGCTCACCCCCCCGGGACAGCTACACAGATACGCAGTATTTT
d_gene: TRBD1; len: 14; abundance: many; j_gene: TRBJ1-2; v_gene: TRBV28; CDR3aa: CASSSPTGFGGYTF; CDR3nt: TGTGCCAGCAGTTCCCCGACAGGGTTCGGTGGCTACACCTTC
d_gene: TRBD1; len: 16; abundance: many; j_gene: TRBJ2-3; v_gene: TRBV5-8; CDR3aa: CASSLLTGGNTDTQYF; CDR3nt: TGTGCCAGCAGCTTGCTGACAGGGGGAAACACAGATACGCAGTATTTT
d_gene: NA; len: 14; abundance: many; j_gene: TRBJ1-5; v_gene: TRBV12-3/TRBV12-4; CDR3aa: CASSFLGANQPQHF; CDR3nt: TGTGCCAGCAGTTTTTTAGGGGCCAATCAGCCCCAGCATTTT
d_gene: NA; len: 16; abundance: NA; j_gene: TRBJ2-7; v_gene: TRBV20-1; CDR3aa: CSARGGGGAPGYEQYF; CDR3nt: TGCAGTGCTAGAGGGGGGGGGGGGGCCCCAGGCTACGAGCAGTACTTC
d_gene: NA; len: 16; abundance: NA; j_gene: TRBJ2-7; v_gene: TRBV6-5; CDR3aa: CASSYSRDLGFYEQYF; CDR3nt: TGTGCCAGCAGTTACTCCCGGGACCTGGGGTTCTACGAGCAGTACTTC
d_gene: NA; len: 13; abundance: NA; j_gene: TRBJ2-4; v_gene: TRBV6-1; CDR3aa: CASSRDVKNIQYF; CDR3nt: TGTGCCAGCAGTAGGGATGTCAAAAACATTCAGTACTTC
d_gene: NA; len: 14; abundance: many; j_gene: TRBJ1-3; v_gene: TRBV20-1; CDR3aa: CSARDRSTGNTIYF; CDR3nt: TGCAGTGCTAGAGATCGGAGTACTGGAAACACCATATATTTT
d_gene: TRBD1; len: 18; abundance: many; j_gene: TRBJ1-5; v_gene: TRBV4-1; CDR3aa: CASSQDRETGGYNQPQHF; CDR3nt: TGCGCCAGCAGCCAAGATAGGGAGACAGGGGGATACAATCAGCCCCAGCATTTT
d_gene: TRBD1; len: 14; abundance: NA; j_gene: TRBJ1-3; v_gene: TRBV10-3; CDR3aa: CAITGQGAGNTIYF; CDR3nt: TGTGCCATTACCGGACAGGGGGCTGGAAACACCATATATTTT
d_gene: TRBD1; len: 14; abundance: NA; j_gene: TRBJ2-7; v_gene: TRBV20-1; CDR3aa: CSVPRDRGWYEQYF; CDR3nt: TGCAGTGTCCCGCGGGACAGGGGTTGGTACGAGCAGTACTTC
d_gene: NA; len: 18; abundance: NA; j_gene: TRBJ1-4; v_gene: TRBV7-9; CDR3aa: CASSLPEGFGATNEKLFF; CDR3nt: TGTGCCAGCAGCCTCCCTGAGGGCTTCGGGGCAACTAATGAAAAACTGTTTTTT
d_gene: TRBD2; len: 15; abundance: many; j_gene: TRBJ2-7; v_gene: TRBV5-1; CDR3aa: CASSGAGGDPYEQYF; CDR3nt: TGCGCCAGCAGCGGAGCGGGGGGCGACCCCTACGAGCAGTACTTC
d_gene: TRBD1; len: 13; abundance: few; j_gene: TRBJ1-3; v_gene: TRBV7-9; CDR3aa: CASLGQAGNTIYF; CDR3nt: TGTGCCAGCTTGGGACAGGCGGGAAACACCATATATTTT
d_gene: TRBD2; len: 16; abundance: NA; j_gene: TRBJ2-1; v_gene: TRBV20-1; CDR3aa: CSARGLAGGRYNEQFF; CDR3nt: TGCAGTGCTAGAGGTTTAGCGGGGGGGCGATACAATGAGCAGTTCTTC
d_gene: NA; len: 14; abundance: NA; j_gene: TRBJ2-2; v_gene: TRBV12-3/TRBV12-4; CDR3aa: CASSFDMNTGELFF; CDR3nt: TGTGCCAGCAGTTTCGACATGAACACCGGGGAGCTGTTTTTT
d_gene: NA; len: 16; abundance: NA; j_gene: TRBJ2-1; v_gene: TRBV6-1; CDR3aa: CASSEPTVVSYSEQFF; CDR3nt: TGTGCCAGCAGTGAACCGACGGTTGTCTCCTACAGTGAGCAGTTCTTC
d_gene: TRBD1; len: 14; abundance: NA; j_gene: TRBJ1-1; v_gene: TRBV6-2/TRBV6-3; CDR3aa: CASRQGQRNTEAFF; CDR3nt: TGTGCCAGCAGACAGGGGCAGCGGAACACTGAAGCTTTCTTT
d_gene: NA; len: 16; abundance: many; j_gene: TRBJ2-3; v_gene: TRBV3-1; CDR3aa: CASSGVGASGTDTQYF; CDR3nt: TGTGCCAGCAGTGGTGTCGGAGCTAGCGGCACAGATACGCAGTATTTT
d_gene: NA; len: 16; abundance: once; j_gene: TRBJ2-3; v_gene: TRBV5-1; CDR3aa: CASSLAKAGYTDTQYF; CDR3nt: TGCGCCAGCAGCTTGGCCAAGGCCGGATACACAGATACGCAGTATTTT
d_gene: NA; len: 16; abundance: NA; j_gene: TRBJ1-1; v_gene: TRBV4-1; CDR3aa: CASSPSAIGTGREAFF; CDR3nt: TGCGCCAGCAGCCCCTCGGCTATTGGTACGGGAAGAGAAGCTTTCTTT
d_gene: NA; len: 15; abundance: NA; j_gene: TRBJ2-1; v_gene: TRBV27; CDR3aa: CASSLRGRGPMMQFF; CDR3nt: TGTGCCAGCAGTTTGAGGGGCAGGGGCCCAATGATGCAGTTCTTC
d_gene: TRBD1; len: 16; abundance: many; j_gene: TRBJ2-7; v_gene: TRBV7-9; CDR3aa: CASSMWDRGLTYEQYF; CDR3nt: TGTGCCAGCAGTATGTGGGACAGGGGGCTTACCTACGAGCAGTACTTC
d_gene: NA; len: 15; abundance: many; j_gene: TRBJ2-3; v_gene: TRBV5-8; CDR3aa: CASSPNRQNTDTQYF; CDR3nt: TGTGCCAGCAGCCCCAACAGACAGAACACAGATACGCAGTATTTT
d_gene: TRBD2; len: 16; abundance: NA; j_gene: TRBJ2-7; v_gene: TRBV19; CDR3aa: CASSFSGTSGAYEQYF; CDR3nt: TGTGCCAGTAGTTTTAGCGGGACTAGCGGGGCCTACGAGCAGTACTTC
d_gene: NA; len: 14; abundance: few; j_gene: TRBJ2-7; v_gene: TRBV15; CDR3aa: CATSRDDASYEQYF; CDR3nt: TGTGCCACCAGCAGAGACGACGCCTCCTACGAGCAGTACTTC
d_gene: NA; len: 14; abundance: many; j_gene: TRBJ2-7; v_gene: TRBV3-1; CDR3aa: CASRLPGVTYEQYF; CDR3nt: TGTGCCAGCAGGCTTCCAGGGGTTACCTACGAGCAGTACTTC
d_gene: NA; len: 12; abundance: few; j_gene: TRBJ2-7; v_gene: TRBV6-2/TRBV6-3; CDR3aa: CATGEVTYEQYF; CDR3nt: TGTGCCACGGGGGAGGTGACCTACGAGCAGTACTTC
d_gene: TRBD1; len: 13; abundance: few; j_gene: TRBJ1-2; v_gene: TRBV20-1; CDR3aa: CSAVPGTAYGYTF; CDR3nt: TGCAGTGCTGTTCCGGGGACAGCCTATGGCTACACCTTC
d_gene: NA; len: 13; abundance: few; j_gene: TRBJ2-2; v_gene: TRBV12-3/TRBV12-4; CDR3aa: CAANRGDPGELFF; CDR3nt: TGTGCCGCCAACAGAGGGGATCCCGGGGAGCTGTTTTTT
d_gene: NA; len: 17; abundance: many; j_gene: TRBJ1-5; v_gene: TRBV16; CDR3aa: CASSQWAGGSTDQPQHF; CDR3nt: TGTGCCAGCAGCCAATGGGCGGGAGGGTCGACCGATCAGCCCCAGCATTTT
d_gene: NA; len: 13; abundance: many; j_gene: TRBJ2-3; v_gene: TRBV3-1; CDR3aa: CASSPSETDTQYF; CDR3nt: TGTGCCAGCAGCCCATCGGAAACAGATACGCAGTATTTT
d_gene: NA; len: 13; abundance: many; j_gene: TRBJ2-7; v_gene: TRBV7-9; CDR3aa: CASSQRTSSEQYF; CDR3nt: TGTGCCAGCAGCCAACGCACCTCCTCCGAGCAGTACTTC
d_gene: NA; len: 14; abundance: few; j_gene: TRBJ1-6; v_gene: TRBV28; CDR3aa: CASSLTGVNSPLHF; CDR3nt: TGTGCCAGCAGTTTGACGGGAGTTAATTCACCCCTCCACTTT
d_gene: NA; len: 13; abundance: NA; j_gene: TRBJ1-2; v_gene: TRBV6-5; CDR3aa: CASSYLQVYGYTF; CDR3nt: TGTGCCAGCAGTTACTTACAGGTCTATGGCTACACCTTC
d_gene: NA; len: 16; abundance: few; j_gene: TRBJ1-2; v_gene: TRBV18; CDR3aa: CASSPLRVLGKNGYTF; CDR3nt: TGTGCCAGCTCACCACTAAGGGTGTTGGGGAAGAATGGCTACACCTTC
d_gene: NA; len: 10; abundance: many; j_gene: TRBJ1-2; v_gene: TRBV2; CDR3aa: CAIRVLGYTF; CDR3nt: TGTGCCATCAGGGTCCTAGGCTACACCTTC
d_gene: NA; len: 13; abundance: many; j_gene: TRBJ1-1; v_gene: TRBV11-3; CDR3aa: CASSLIQGSEAFF; CDR3nt: TGTGCCAGCAGCCTTATCCAGGGTTCTGAAGCTTTCTTT
d_gene: NA; len: 15; abundance: NA; j_gene: TRBJ1-6; v_gene: TRBV11-3; CDR3aa: CASSLGGQGNSPLHF; CDR3nt: TGTGCCAGCAGCTTAGGGGGCCAGGGGAATTCACCCCTCCACTTT
d_gene: NA; len: 16; abundance: many; j_gene: TRBJ1-1; v_gene: TRBV28; CDR3aa: CASSLMKWGSGAEAFF; CDR3nt: TGTGCCAGCAGTTTAATGAAGTGGGGCAGCGGTGCTGAAGCTTTCTTT
d_gene: NA; len: 12; abundance: many; j_gene: TRBJ1-2; v_gene: TRBV13; CDR3aa: CASSLGPNGYTF; CDR3nt: TGTGCCAGCAGCTTGGGTCCCAATGGCTACACCTTC
d_gene: NA; len: 16; abundance: many; j_gene: TRBJ1-2; v_gene: TRBV7-9; CDR3aa: CASSSERTGLNYGYTF; CDR3nt: TGTGCCAGCAGCTCCGAACGTACAGGGCTAAACTATGGCTACACCTTC
d_gene: TRBD1; len: 13; abundance: few; j_gene: TRBJ1-2; v_gene: TRBV25-1; CDR3aa: CASRAGQQYGYTF; CDR3nt: TGTGCCAGCAGGGCGGGACAGCAATATGGCTACACCTTC
d_gene: NA; len: 10; abundance: many; j_gene: TRBJ2-1; v_gene: TRBV2; CDR3aa: CASILIEQFF; CDR3nt: TGTGCCAGCATCTTAATTGAGCAGTTCTTC
d_gene: TRBD1; len: 16; abundance: NA; j_gene: TRBJ1-5; v_gene: TRBV6-1; CDR3aa: CASETQGAFPNQPQHF; CDR3nt: TGTGCCAGCGAAACACAGGGGGCCTTCCCCAATCAGCCCCAGCATTTT
d_gene: TRBD1; len: 17; abundance: many; j_gene: TRBJ2-1; v_gene: TRBV7-9; CDR3aa: CASSSHLPRQGWDEQFF; CDR3nt: TGTGCCAGCAGCTCCCATCTCCCGCGACAGGGATGGGATGAGCAGTTCTTC
d_gene: NA; len: 14; abundance: NA; j_gene: TRBJ1-3; v_gene: TRBV19; CDR3aa: CASRIWDSGNTIYF; CDR3nt: TGTGCCAGTCGTATCTGGGACTCTGGAAACACCATATATTTT
d_gene: NA; len: 14; abundance: NA; j_gene: TRBJ2-7; v_gene: TRBV19; CDR3aa: CASSTGPLSYEQYF; CDR3nt: TGTGCCAGTAGTACCGGGCCCCTCTCCTACGAGCAGTACTTC
d_gene: TRBD2; len: 17; abundance: NA; j_gene: TRBJ2-1; v_gene: TRBV5-5; CDR3aa: CASSLAAGEIYYNEQFF; CDR3nt: TGTGCCAGCAGCTTGGCGGCGGGGGAGATTTACTACAATGAGCAGTTCTTC
d_gene: NA; len: 12; abundance: NA; j_gene: TRBJ1-2; v_gene: TRBV20-1; CDR3aa: CSRIGVGYGYTF; CDR3nt: TGCAGTCGGATAGGGGTCGGCTATGGCTACACCTTC
d_gene: TRBD1; len: 18; abundance: few; j_gene: TRBJ2-4; v_gene: TRBV6-2/TRBV6-3; CDR3aa: CASTARDRDYLGKNLQYF; CDR3nt: TGTGCCAGCACCGCCCGGGACAGGGACTATTTGGGCAAAAACCTTCAGTACTTC
d_gene: NA; len: 13; abundance: NA; j_gene: TRBJ1-1; v_gene: TRBV18; CDR3aa: CASSQELNTEAFF; CDR3nt: TGTGCCAGCTCACAAGAGCTGAACACTGAAGCTTTCTTT
d_gene: NA; len: 15; abundance: NA; j_gene: TRBJ1-3; v_gene: TRBV15; CDR3aa: CATSRDLASGNTIYF; CDR3nt: TGTGCCACCAGCAGAGATCTTGCTTCTGGAAACACCATATATTTT
d_gene: TRBD1; len: 15; abundance: NA; j_gene: TRBJ1-5; v_gene: TRBV24-1; CDR3aa: CATQGTGQGNQPQHF; CDR3nt: TGTGCCACCCAGGGAACGGGACAGGGGAATCAGCCCCAGCATTTT
d_gene: NA; len: 13; abundance: few; j_gene: TRBJ2-7; v_gene: TRBV6-1; CDR3aa: CASRDTNSYEQYF; CDR3nt: TGTGCCAGCAGGGACACCAACTCCTACGAGCAGTACTTC
d_gene: NA; len: 14; abundance: many; j_gene: TRBJ1-1; v_gene: TRBV3-1; CDR3aa: CASSPTTGNTEAFF; CDR3nt: TGTGCCAGCAGCCCCACGACAGGGAACACTGAAGCTTTCTTT
d_gene: NA; len: 11; abundance: few; j_gene: TRBJ2-7; v_gene: TRBV6-1; CDR3aa: CASSHQGEQYF; CDR3nt: TGTGCCAGCAGCCATCAGGGCGAGCAGTACTTC
d_gene: NA; len: 12; abundance: many; j_gene: TRBJ2-2; v_gene: TRBV2; CDR3aa: CASSEAGGELFF; CDR3nt: TGTGCCAGCAGTGAAGCTGGCGGGGAGCTGTTTTTT
d_gene: NA; len: 17; abundance: NA; j_gene: TRBJ2-1; v_gene: TRBV13; CDR3aa: CASSPRDGMFSYNEQFF; CDR3nt: TGTGCCAGCAGCCCTCGTGACGGGATGTTTTCCTACAATGAGCAGTTCTTC
d_gene: NA; len: 15; abundance: NA; j_gene: TRBJ1-4; v_gene: TRBV9; CDR3aa: CASSPSTASNEKLFF; CDR3nt: TGTGCCAGCAGCCCCTCGACAGCTAGTAATGAAAAACTGTTTTTT